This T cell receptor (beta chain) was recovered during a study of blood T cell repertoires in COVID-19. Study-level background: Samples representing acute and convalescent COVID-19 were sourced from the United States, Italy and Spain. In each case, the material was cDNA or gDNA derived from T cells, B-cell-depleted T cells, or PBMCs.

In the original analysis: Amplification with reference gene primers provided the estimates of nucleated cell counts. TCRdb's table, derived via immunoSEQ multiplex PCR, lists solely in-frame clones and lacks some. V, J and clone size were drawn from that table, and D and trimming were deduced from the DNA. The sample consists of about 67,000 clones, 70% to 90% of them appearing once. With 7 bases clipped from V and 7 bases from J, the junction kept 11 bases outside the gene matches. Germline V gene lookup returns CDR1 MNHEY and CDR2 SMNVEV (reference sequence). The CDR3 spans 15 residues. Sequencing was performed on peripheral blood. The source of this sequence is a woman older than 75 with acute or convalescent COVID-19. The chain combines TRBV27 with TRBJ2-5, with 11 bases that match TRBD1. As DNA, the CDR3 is TGTGCCAGCAAAGGGACAGGGGGGTGGTCTGGGACCCAGTACTTC. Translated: CASKGTGGWSGTQYF.